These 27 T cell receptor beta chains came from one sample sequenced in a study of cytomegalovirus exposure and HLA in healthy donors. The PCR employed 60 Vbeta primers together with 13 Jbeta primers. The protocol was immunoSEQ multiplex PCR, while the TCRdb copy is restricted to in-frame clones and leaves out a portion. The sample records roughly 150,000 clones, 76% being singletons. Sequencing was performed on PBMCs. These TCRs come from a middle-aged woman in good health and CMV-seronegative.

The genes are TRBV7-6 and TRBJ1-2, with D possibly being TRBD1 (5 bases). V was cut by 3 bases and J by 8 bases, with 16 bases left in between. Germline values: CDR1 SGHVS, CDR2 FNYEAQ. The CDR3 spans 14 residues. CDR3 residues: CASSFGAGRRGYTF. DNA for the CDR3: TGTGCCAGCAGCTTTGGGGCGGGGAGACGGGGCTACACCTTC.

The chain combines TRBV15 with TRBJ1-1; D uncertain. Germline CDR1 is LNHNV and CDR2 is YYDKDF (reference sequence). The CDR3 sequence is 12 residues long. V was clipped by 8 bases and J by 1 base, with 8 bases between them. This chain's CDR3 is CATARGNTEAFF. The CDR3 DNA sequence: TGTGCCACCGCCCGAGGGAACACTGAAGCTTTCTTT.

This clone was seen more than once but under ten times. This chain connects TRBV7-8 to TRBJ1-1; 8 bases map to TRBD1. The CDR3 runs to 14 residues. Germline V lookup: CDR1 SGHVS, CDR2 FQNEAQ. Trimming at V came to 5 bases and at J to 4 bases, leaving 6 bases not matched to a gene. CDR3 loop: CASSTRQGSTEAFF. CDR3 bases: TGTGCCAGCAGCACCAGACAGGGGAGCACTGAAGCTTTCTTT.

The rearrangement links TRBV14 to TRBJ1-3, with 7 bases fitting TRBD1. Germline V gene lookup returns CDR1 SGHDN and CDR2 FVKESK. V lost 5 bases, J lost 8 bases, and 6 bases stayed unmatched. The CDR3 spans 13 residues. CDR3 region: CASSSSGGYTIYF. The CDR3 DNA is TGTGCCAGCAGCTCATCAGGGGGGTACACCATATATTTT.

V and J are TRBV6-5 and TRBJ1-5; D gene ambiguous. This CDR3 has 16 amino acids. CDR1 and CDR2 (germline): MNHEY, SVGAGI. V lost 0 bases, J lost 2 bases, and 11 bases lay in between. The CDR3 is CASSYSSQVGNQPQHF. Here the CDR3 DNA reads TGTGCCAGCAGTTACTCTTCCCAGGTGGGCAATCAGCCCCAGCATTTT.

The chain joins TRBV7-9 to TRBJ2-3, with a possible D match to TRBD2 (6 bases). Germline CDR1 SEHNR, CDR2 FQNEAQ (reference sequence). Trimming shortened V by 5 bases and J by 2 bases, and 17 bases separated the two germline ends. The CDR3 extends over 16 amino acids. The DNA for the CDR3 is TGTGCCAGCAGCGCCCTAGTAGCGGACGCCACAGATACGCAGTATTTT. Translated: CASSALVADATDTQYF.

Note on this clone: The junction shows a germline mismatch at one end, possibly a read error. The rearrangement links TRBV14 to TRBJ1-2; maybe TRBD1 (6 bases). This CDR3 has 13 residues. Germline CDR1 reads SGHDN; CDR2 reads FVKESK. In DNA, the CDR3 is TGTGCCAGCAGTCAAGACAGGAACTATGGCTACACCTTC. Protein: CASSQDRNYGYTF.

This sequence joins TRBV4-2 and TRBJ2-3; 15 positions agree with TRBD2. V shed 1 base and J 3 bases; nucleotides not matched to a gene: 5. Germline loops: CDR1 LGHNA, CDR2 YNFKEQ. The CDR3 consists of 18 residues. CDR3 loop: CASSQVGTSGGWTDTQYF. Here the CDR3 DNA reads TGTGCCAGCAGCCAAGTTGGGACTAGCGGGGGGTGGACAGATACGCAGTATTTT.

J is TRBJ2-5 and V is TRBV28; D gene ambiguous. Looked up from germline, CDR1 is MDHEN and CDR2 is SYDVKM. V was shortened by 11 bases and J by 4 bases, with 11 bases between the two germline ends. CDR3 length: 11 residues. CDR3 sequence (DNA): TGTGCCTCCTACCGCGGAGAGACCCAGTACTTC. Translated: CASYRGETQYF.

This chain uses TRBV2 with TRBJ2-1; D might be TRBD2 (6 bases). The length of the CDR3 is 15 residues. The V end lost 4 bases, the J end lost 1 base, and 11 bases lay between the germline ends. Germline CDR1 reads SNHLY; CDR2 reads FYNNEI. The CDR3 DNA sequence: TGTGCCAGCAGTGGGGGACTTCATTCCTACAATGAGCAGTTCTTC. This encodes CASSGGLHSYNEQFF.

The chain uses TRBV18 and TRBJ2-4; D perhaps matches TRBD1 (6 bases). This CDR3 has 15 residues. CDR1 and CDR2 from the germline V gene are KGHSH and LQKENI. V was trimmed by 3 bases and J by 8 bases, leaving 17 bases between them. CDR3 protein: CASSPSPGQGDIQYF. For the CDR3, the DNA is TGTGCCAGCTCACCTTCGCCGGGACAAGGAGACATTCAGTACTTC.

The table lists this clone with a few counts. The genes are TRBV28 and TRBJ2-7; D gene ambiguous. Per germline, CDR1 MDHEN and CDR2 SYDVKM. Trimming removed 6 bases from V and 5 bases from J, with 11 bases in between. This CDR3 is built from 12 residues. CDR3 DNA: TGTGCCAGCAGCCCTAGTCGGAACGAGCAGTACTTC. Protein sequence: CASSPSRNEQYF.

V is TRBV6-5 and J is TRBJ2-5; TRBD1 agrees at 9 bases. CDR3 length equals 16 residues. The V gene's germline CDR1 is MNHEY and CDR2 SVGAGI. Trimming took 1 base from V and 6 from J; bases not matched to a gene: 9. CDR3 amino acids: CASSYWDGTGQKTQYF. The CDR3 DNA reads TGTGCCAGCAGTTACTGGGACGGGACAGGGCAGAAGACCCAGTACTTC.

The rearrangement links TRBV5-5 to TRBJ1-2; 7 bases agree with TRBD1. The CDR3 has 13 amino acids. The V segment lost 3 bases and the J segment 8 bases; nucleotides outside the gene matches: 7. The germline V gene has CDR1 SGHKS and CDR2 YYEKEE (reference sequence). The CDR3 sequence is CASSWDSKGGYTF. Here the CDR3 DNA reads TGTGCCAGCAGCTGGGACAGTAAGGGCGGCTACACCTTC.

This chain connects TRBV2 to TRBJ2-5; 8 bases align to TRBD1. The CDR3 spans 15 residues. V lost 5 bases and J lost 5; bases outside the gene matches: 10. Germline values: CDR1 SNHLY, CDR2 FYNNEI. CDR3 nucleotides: TGTGCCAGCAGTCCCGAGGGGACAGGTGGTGAGACCCAGTACTTC. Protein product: CASSPEGTGGETQYF.

For the CDR3, the DNA is TGCAGCGTTTATGGGGGCGAGGAGCAGTACTTC. Residues: CSVYGGEEQYF. The J gene is TRBJ2-5, the V gene TRBV29-1, with D maybe TRBD1 (6 bases). Germline V gene data show CDR1 as SQVTM and CDR2 as ANQGSEA. The CDR3 is made up of 11 amino acids. V lost 5 bases to trimming and J lost 11 bases, with 15 bases between them.

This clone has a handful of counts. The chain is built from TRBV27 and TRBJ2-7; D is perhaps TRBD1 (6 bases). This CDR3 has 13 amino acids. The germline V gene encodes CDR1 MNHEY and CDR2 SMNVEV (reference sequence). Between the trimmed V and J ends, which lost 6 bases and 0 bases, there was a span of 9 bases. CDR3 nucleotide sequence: TGTGCCAGCAGCCCAGGGGACTCCTACGAGCAGTACTTC. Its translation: CASSPGDSYEQYF.

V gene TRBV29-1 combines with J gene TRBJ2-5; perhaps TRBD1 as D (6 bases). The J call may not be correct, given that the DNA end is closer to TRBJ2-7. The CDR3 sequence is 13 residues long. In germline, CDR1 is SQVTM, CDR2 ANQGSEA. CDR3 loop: CSVAGTLTYEQYF. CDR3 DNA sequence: TGCAGCGTTGCAGGGACATTGACCTACGAGCAGTACTTC.

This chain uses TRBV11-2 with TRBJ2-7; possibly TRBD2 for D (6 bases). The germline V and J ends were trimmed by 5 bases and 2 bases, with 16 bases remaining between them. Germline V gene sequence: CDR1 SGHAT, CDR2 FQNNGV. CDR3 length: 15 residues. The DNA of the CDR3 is TGTGCCAGCAGCCCTGGGGGGACGCCGGCCTACGAGCAGTACTTC. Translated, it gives CASSPGGTPAYEQYF. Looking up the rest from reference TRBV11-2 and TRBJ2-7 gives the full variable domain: EAGVAQSPRYKIIEKRQSVAFWCNPISGHATLYWYQQILGQGPKLLIQFQNNGVVDDSQLPKDRFSAERLKGVDSTLKIQPAKLEDSAVYLCASSPGGTPAYEQYFGPGTRLTVT.

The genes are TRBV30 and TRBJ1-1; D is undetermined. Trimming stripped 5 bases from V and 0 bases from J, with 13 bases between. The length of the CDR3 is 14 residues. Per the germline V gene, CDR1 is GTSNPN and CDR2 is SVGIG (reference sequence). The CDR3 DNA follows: TGTGCCTGGGTACCACTAGGGTTGAACACTGAAGCTTTCTTT. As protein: CAWVPLGLNTEAFF. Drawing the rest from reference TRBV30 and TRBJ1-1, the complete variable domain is SQTIHQWPATLVQPVGSPLSLECTVEGTSNPNLYWYRQAAGRGLQLLFYSVGIGQISSEVPQNLSASRPQDRQFILSSKKLLLSDSGFYLCAWVPLGLNTEAFFGQGTRLTVV.

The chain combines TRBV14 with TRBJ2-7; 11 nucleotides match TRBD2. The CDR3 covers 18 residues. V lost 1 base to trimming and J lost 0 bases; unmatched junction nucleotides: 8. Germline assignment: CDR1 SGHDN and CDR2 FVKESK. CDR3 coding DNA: TGTGCCAGCAGCCAAGGTATAGCTAGCGGGAGGAACTCCTACGAGCAGTACTTC. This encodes CASSQGIASGRNSYEQYF.

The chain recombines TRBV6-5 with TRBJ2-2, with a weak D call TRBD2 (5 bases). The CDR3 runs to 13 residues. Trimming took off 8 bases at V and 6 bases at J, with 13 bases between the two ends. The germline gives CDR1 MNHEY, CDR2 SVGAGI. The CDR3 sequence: CASRGLGAGELFF. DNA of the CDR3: TGTGCCAGCCGTGGGCTCGGGGCCGGGGAGCTGTTTTTT.

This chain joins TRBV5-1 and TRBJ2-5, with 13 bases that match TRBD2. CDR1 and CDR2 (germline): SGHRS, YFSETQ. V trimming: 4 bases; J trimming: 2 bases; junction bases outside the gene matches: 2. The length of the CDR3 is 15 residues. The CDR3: CASSRTSGGQETQYF. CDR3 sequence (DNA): TGCGCCAGCAGCCGGACTAGCGGGGGACAAGAGACCCAGTACTTC.

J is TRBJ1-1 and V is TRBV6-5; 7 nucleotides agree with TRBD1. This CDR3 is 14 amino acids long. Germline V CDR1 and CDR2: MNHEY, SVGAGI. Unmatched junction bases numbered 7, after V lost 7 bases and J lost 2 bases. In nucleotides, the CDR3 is TGTGCCAGCACCCCAGGGGGGCTTAACACTGAAGCTTTCTTT. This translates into CASTPGGLNTEAFF.

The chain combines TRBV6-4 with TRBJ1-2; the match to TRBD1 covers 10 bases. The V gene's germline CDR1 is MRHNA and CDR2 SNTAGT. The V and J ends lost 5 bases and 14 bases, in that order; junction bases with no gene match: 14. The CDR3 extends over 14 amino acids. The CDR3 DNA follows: TGTGCCAGCAGTCCCGCCGGGACAGGGGCTTCCCTTACCTTC. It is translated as CASSPAGTGASLTF.

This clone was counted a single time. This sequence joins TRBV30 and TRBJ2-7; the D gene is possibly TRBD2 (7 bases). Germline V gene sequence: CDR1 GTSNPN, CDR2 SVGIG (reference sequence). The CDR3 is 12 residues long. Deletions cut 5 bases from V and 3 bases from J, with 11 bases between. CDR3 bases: TGTGCCTGGGGGGGGGCCTACTACGAGCAGTACTTC. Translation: CAWGGAYYEQYF. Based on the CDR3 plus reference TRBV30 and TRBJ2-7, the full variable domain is SQTIHQWPATLVQPVGSPLSLECTVEGTSNPNLYWYRQAAGRGLQLLFYSVGIGQISSEVPQNLSASRPQDRQFILSSKKLLLSDSGFYLCAWGGAYYEQYFGPGTRLTVT.

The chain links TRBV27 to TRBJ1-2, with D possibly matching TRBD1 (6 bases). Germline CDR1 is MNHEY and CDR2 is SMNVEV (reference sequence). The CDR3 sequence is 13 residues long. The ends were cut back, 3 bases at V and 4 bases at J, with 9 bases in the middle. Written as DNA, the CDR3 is TGTGCCAGCAGTTTGGGAGGGGGCTATGGCTACACCTTC. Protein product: CASSLGGGYGYTF.